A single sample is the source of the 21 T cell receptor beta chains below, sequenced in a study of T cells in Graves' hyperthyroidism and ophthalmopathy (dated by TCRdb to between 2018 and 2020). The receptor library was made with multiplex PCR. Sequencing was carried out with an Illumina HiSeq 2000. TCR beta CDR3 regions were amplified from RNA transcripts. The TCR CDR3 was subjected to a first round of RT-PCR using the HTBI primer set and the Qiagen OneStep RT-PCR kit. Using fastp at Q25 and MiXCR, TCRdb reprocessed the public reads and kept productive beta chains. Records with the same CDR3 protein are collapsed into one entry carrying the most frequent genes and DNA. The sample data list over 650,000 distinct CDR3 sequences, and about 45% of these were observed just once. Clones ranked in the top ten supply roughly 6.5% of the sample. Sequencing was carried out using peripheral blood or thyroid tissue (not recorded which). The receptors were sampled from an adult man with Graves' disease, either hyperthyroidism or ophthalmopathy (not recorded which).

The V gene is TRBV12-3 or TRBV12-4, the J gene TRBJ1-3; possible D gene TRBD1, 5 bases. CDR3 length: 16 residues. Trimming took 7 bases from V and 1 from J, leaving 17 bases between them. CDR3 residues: CASTPPGRSSGNTIYF. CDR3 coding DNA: TGTGCCAGCACCCCACCGGGACGGTCTTCTGGAAACACCATATATTTT.

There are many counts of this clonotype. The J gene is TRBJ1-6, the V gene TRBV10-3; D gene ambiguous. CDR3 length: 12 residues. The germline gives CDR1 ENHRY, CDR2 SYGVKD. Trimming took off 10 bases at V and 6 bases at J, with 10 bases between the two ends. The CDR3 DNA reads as TGTGCCACGAAGGACGGTAATTCACCCCTCCACTTT. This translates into CATKDGNSPLHF.

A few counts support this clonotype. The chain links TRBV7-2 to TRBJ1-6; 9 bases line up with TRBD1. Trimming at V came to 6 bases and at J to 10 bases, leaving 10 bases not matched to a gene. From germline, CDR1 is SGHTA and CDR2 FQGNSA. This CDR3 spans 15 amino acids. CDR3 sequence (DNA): TGTGCCAGCAGACCATTGACAGGGGGAGGATCACCCCTCCACTTT. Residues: CASRPLTGGGSPLHF.

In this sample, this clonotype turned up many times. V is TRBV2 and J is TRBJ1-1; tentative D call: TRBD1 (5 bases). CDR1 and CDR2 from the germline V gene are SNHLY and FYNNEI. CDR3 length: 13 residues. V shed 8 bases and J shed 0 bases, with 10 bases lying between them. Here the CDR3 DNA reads TGTGCCAGCCCGGGGGGGATGAACACTGAAGCTTTCTTT. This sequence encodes CASPGGMNTEAFF.

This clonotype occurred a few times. The CDR3 DNA is TGTGCCAGCAGTTACCGGACAAGGGGCTACGAGCAGTACTTC. Encoded protein: CASSYRTRGYEQYF. The gene calls are TRBV6-6 and TRBJ2-7, with TRBD1 as a possible D gene (5 bases). The CDR3 has 14 residues. Deletions cut 2 bases from V and 3 bases from J, with 11 bases between. The germline CDR1 and CDR2 sequences are MNHNY and SVGAGI (reference sequence).

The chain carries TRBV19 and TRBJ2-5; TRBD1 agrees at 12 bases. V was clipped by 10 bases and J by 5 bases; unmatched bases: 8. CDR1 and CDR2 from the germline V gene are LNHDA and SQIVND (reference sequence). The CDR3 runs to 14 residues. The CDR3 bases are TGTGCCACCTCCGGGGGGACAGGGGGCGAGACCCAGTACTTC. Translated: CATSGGTGGETQYF.

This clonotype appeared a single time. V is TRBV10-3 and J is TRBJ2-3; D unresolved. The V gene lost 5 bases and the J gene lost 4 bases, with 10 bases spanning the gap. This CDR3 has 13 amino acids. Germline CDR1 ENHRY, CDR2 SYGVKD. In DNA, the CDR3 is TGTGCCATCAGTCCGAAGGCTTCAGATACGCAGTATTTT. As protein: CAISPKASDTQYF.

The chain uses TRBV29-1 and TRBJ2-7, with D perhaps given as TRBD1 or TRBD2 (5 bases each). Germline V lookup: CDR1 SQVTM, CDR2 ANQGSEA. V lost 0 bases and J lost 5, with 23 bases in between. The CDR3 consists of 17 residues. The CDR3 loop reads CSVEDSFQGHTGHEQYF. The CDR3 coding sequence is TGCAGCGTTGAAGATTCTTTCCAGGGTCATACGGGACACGAGCAGTACTTC.

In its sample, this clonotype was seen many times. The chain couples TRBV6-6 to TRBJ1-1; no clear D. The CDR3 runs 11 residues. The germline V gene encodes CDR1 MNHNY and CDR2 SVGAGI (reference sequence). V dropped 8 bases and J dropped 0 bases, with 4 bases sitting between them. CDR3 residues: CASCVNTEAFF. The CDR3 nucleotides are TGTGCCAGCTGTGTGAACACTGAAGCTTTCTTT.

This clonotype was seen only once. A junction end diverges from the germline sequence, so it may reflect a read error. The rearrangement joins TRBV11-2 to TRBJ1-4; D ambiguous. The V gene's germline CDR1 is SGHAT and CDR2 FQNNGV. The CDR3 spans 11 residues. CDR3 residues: CASGPDEKLLF. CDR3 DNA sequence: TGTGCCAGCGGGCCCGATGAAAAACTGCTTTTT.

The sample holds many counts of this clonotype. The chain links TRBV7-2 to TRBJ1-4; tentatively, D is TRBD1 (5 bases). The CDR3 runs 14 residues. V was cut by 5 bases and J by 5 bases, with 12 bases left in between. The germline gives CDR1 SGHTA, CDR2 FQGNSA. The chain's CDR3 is CASSLGRKNEKLFF. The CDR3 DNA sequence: TGTGCCAGCAGCCTGGGGCGGAAAAATGAAAAACTGTTTTTT.

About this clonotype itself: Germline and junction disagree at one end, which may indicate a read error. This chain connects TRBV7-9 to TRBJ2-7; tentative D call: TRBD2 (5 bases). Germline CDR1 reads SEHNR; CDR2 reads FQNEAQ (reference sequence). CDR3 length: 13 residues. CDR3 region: CASSTSDYYEQYF. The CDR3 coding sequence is TGCGCCAGCAGCACCAGCGACTACTACGAGCAGTACTTC.

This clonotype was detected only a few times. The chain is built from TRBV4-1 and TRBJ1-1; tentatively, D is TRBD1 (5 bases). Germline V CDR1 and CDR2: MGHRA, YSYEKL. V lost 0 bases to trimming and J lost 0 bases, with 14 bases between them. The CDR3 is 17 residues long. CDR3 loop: CASSQDFRETMNTEAFF. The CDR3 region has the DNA TGCGCCAGCAGCCAAGATTTCAGGGAAACAATGAACACTGAAGCTTTCTTT.

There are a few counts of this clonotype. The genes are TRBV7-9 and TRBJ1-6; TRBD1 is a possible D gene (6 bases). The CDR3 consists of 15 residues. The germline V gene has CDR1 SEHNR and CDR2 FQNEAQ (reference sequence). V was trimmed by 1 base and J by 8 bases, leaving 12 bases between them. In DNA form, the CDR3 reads TGTGCCAGCAGCTTAGTTCTGGGGGCGGATTCACCCCTCCACTTT. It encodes CASSLVLGADSPLHF.

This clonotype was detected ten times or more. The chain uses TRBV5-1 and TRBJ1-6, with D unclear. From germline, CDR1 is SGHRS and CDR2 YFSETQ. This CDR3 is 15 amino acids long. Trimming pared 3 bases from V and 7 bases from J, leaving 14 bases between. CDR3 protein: CASSWTVAENSPLHF. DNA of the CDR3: TGCGCCAGCAGCTGGACCGTGGCGGAGAATTCACCCCTCCACTTT.

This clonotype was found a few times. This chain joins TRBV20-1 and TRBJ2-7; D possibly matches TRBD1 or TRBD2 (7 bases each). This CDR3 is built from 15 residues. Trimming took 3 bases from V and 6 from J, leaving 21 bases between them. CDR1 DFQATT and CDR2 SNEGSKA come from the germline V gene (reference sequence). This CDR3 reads CSASRRRGRGGEQYF. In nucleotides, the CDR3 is TGCAGTGCTAGTAGGCGGCGTGGCAGGGGGGGCGAGCAGTACTTC.

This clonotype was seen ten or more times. In DNA, the CDR3 is TGTGCCAGCAGCGTAGGGAGTGGGGCAAATTCACCCCTCCACTTT. Its translation: CASSVGSGANSPLHF. V and J are TRBV9 and TRBJ1-6; D is perhaps TRBD1 (5 bases). The V gene's germline CDR1 is SGDLS and CDR2 YYNGEE. The V and J ends lost 0 bases and 7 bases respectively, with 11 bases between them. The CDR3 has 15 amino acids.

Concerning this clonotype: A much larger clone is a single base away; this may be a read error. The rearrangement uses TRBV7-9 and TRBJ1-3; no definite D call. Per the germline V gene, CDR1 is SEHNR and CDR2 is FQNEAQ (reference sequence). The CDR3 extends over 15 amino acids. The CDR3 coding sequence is TGTGCCAGCAGCCAGTCCAGCAACTCTGGAAGCACCATATATTTT. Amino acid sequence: CASSQSSNSGSTIYF.

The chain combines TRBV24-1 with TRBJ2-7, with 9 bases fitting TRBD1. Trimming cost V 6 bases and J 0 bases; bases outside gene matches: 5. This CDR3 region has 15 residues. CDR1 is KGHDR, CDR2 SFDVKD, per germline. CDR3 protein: CATSYSTGGSYEQYF. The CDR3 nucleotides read TGTGCCACCAGTTACTCGACAGGGGGCTCCTACGAGCAGTACTTC.

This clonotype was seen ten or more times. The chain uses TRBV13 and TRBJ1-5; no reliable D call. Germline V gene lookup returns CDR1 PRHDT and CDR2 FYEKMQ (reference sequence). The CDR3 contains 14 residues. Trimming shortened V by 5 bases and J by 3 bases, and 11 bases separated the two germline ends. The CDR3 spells CASSPGRTNQPQHF. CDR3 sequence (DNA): TGTGCCAGCAGCCCAGGACGGACCAATCAGCCCCAGCATTTT. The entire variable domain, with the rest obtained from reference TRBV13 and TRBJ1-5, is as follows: AAGVIQSPRHLIKEKRETATLKCYPIPRHDTVYWYQQGPGQDPQFLISFYEKMQSDKGSIPDRFSAQQFSDYHSELNMSSLELGDSALYFCASSPGRTNQPQHFGDGTRLSIL.

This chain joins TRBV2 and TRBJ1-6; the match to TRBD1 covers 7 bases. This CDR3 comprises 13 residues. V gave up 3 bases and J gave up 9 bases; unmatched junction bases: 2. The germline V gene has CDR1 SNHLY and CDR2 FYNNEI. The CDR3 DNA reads TGTGCCAGCAGTGAGGCAGGGGGTTCACCCCTCCACTTT. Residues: CASSEAGGSPLHF.